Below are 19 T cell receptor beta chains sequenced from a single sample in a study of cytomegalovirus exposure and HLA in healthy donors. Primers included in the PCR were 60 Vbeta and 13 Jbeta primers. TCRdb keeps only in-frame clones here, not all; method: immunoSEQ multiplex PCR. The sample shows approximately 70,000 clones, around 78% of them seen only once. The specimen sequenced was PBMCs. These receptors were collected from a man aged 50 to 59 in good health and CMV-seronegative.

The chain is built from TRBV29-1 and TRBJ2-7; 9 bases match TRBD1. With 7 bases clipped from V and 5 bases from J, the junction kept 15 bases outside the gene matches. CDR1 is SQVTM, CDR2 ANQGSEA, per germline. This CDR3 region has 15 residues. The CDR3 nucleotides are TGCAGCGGGACCGGGACAGGGTCACGAATCCACGAGCAGTACTTC. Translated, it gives CSGTGTGSRIHEQYF.

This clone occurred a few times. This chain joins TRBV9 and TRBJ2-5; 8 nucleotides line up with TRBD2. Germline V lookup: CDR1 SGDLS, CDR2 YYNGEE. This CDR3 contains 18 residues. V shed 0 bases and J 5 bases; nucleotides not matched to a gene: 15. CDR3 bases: TGTGCCAGCAGCGTAGAGTCTGGGCGCAGCGGGGGTGGTGAGACCCAGTACTTC. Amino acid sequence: CASSVESGRSGGGETQYF.

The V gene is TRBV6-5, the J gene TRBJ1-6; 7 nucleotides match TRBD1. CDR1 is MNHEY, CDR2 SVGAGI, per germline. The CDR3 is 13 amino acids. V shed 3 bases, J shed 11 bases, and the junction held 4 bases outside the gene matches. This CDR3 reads CASSYGQVTPLHF. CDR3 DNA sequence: TGTGCCAGCAGTTATGGACAGGTTACACCCCTCCACTTT.

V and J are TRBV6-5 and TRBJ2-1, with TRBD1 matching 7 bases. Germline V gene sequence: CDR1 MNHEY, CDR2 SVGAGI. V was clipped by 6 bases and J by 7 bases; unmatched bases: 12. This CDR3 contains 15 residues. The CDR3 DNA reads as TGTGCCAGCAGCAATGCTAACAGGGGCGAAAATGAGCAGTTCTTC. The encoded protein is CASSNANRGENEQFF.

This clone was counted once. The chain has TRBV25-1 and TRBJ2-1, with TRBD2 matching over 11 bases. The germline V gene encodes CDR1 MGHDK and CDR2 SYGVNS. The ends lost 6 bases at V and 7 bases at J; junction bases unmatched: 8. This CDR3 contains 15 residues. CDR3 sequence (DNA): TGTGCCAGCAGCCGAGGTAGCGGGAGGGGAAATGAGCAGTTCTTC. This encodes CASSRGSGRGNEQFF.

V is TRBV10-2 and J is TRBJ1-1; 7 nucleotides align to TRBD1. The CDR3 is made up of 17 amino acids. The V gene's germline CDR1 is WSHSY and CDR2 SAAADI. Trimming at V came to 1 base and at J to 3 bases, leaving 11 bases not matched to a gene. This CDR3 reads CASSEFTGTASDTEAFF. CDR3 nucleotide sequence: TGCGCCAGCAGTGAGTTCACCGGGACAGCCTCGGACACTGAAGCTTTCTTT.

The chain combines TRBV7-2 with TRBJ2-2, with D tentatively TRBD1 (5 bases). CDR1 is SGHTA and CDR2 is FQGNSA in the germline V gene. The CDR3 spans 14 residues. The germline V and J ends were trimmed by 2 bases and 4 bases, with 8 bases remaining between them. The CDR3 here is CASSLRGGTGELFF. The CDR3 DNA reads TGTGCCAGCAGCTTAAGGGGCGGCACCGGGGAGCTGTTTTTT.

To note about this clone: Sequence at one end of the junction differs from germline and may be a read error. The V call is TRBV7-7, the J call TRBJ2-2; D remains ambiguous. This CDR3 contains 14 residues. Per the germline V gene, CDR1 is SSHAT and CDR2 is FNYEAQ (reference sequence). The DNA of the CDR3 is TGTGCTAGCAGCTATGAGATGAACACCGGGGAGCTGTTTTTT. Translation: CASSYEMNTGELFF.

For the CDR3, the DNA is TGTGCCAGCAGCTTAGAAGCGGGACAGGGAAATTTTAACTATGGCTACACCTTC. Translating gives CASSLEAGQGNFNYGYTF. V is TRBV11-3 and J is TRBJ1-2, with 9 bases that match TRBD1. The CDR3 has 18 amino acids. V trimming: 0 bases; J trimming: 1 base; junction bases outside the gene matches: 9. Germline CDR1 SGHNT, CDR2 YENEEA.

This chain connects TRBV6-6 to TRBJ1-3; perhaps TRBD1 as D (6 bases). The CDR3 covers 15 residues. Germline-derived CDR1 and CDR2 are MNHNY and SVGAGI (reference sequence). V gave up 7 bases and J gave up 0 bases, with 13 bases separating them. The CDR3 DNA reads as TGTGCCAGCAAAATGGACAGCAACTCTGGAAACACCATATATTTT. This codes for CASKMDSNSGNTIYF.

The CDR3 here is CASSYSTVTGELFF. The CDR3 DNA is TGTGCCAGCAGTTACTCGACTGTCACCGGGGAGCTGTTTTTT. The chain combines TRBV6-5 with TRBJ2-2; D is uncertain. Trimming stripped 0 bases from V and 4 bases from J, with 6 bases between. Germline V lookup: CDR1 MNHEY, CDR2 SVGAGI. The CDR3 extends over 14 amino acids.

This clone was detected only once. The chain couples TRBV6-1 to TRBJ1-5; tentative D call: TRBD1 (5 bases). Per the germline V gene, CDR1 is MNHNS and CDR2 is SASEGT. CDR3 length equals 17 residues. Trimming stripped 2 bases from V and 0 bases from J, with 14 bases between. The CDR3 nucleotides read TGTGCCAGCAGTGAAAGAAGGGGTCGCATTAGCAATCAGCCCCAGCATTTT. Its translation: CASSERRGRISNQPQHF.

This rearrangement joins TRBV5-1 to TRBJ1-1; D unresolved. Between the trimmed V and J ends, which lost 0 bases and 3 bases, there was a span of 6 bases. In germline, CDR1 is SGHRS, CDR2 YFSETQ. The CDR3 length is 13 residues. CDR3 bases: TGCGCCAGCAGCTTGGCGGAGGACACTGAAGCTTTCTTT. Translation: CASSLAEDTEAFF.

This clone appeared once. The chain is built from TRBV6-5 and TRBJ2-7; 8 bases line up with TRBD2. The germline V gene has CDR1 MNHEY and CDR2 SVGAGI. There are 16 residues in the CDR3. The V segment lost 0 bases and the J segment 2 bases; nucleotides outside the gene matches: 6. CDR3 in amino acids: CASSYSKTSVTYEQYF. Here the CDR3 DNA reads TGTGCCAGCAGTTACTCGAAGACTAGCGTCACCTACGAGCAGTACTTC.

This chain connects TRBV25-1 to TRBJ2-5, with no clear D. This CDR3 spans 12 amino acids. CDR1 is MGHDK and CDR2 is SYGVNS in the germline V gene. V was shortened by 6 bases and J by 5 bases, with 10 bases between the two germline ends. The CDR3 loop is CASSTMWETQYF. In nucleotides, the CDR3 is TGTGCCAGCAGCACAATGTGGGAGACCCAGTACTTC. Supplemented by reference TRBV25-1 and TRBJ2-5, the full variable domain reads EADIYQTPRYLVIGTGKKITLECSQTMGHDKMYWYQQDPGMELHLIHYSYGVNSTEKGDLSSESTVSRIRTEHFPLTLESARPSHTSQYLCASSTMWETQYFGPGTRLLVL.

The CDR3 DNA sequence: TGTGCCAGCTCACCAACAGGGGCCGAGGATGGCTACACCTTC. It translates to CASSPTGAEDGYTF. This chain connects TRBV18 to TRBJ1-2; 7 bases map to TRBD1. J was trimmed by 6 bases and V by 2 bases; bases with no gene match: 6. This CDR3 is built from 14 residues. Germline-derived CDR1 and CDR2 are KGHSH and LQKENI.

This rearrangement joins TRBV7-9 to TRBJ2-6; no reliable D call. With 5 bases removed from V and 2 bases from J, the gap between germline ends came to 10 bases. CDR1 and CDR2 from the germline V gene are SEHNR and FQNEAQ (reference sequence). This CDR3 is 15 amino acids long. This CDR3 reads CASSKDKAGANVLTF. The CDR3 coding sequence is TGTGCCAGCAGCAAAGACAAGGCTGGGGCCAACGTCCTGACTTTC.

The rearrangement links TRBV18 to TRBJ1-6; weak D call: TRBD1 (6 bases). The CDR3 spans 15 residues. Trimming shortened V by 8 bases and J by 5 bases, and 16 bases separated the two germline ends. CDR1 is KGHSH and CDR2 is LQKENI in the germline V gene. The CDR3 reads CASAKGRTDNSPLHF. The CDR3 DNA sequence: TGTGCCAGCGCGAAGGGTAGGACAGATAATTCACCCCTCCACTTT. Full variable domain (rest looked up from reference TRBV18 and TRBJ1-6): NAGVMQNPRHLVRRRGQEARLRCSPMKGHSHVYWYRQLPEEGLKFMVYLQKENIIDESGMPKERFSAEFPKEGPSILRIQQVVRGDSAAYFCASAKGRTDNSPLHFGNGTRLTVT.

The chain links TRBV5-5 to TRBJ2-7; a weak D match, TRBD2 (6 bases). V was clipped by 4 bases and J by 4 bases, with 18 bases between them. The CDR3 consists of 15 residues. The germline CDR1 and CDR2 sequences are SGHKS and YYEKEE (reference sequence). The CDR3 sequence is CASSPTRDPFYEQYF. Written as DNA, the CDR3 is TGTGCCAGCAGCCCGACTAGGGACCCCTTTTACGAGCAGTACTTC.